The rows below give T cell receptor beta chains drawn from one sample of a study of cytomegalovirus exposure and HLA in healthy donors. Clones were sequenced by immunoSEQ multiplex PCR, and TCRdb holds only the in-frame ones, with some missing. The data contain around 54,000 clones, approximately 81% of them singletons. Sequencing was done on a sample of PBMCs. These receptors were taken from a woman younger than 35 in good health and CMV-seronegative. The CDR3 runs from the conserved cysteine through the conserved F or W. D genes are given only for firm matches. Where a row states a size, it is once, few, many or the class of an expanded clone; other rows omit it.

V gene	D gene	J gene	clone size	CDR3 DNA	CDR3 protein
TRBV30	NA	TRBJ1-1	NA	TGTGCCTCTTGGAGAGTGAACACTGAAGCTTTCTTT	CASWRVNTEAFF
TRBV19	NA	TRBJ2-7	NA	TGTGCCAGTACCCCGGTCCACCGCGGGTCGTACGAGCAGTACTTC	CASTPVHRGSYEQYF
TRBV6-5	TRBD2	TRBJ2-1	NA	TGTGCCAGCTCCCCGGGGGGGTACAATGAGCAGTTCTTC	CASSPGGYNEQFF
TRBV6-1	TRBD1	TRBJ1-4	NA	TGTGCCAGCAGCACTTCCGGGACAGGGGTCGAAAAACTGTTTTTT	CASSTSGTGVEKLFF
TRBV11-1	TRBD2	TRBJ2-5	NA	TGTGCCAGCAGCAAACTAGCGGGAGAGATTGAGACCCAGTACTTC	CASSKLAGEIETQYF
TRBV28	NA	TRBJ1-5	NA	TGTGCCAGCTCACCCGGGACTTATACTAGCAATAGCAATCAGCCCCAGCATTTT	CASSPGTYTSNSNQPQHF
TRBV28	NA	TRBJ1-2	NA	TGTGCCAGCACCCCGGGAGGGGGGCGCGGATATGGCTACACCTTC	CASTPGGGRGYGYTF
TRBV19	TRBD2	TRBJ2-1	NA	TGTGCCAGTAGTATCACTAGCGGGCGATACAATGAGCAGTTCTTC	CASSITSGRYNEQFF
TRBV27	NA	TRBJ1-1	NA	TGTGCCAGCAGTTTATGGCTCGGCGGGAACACTGAAGCTTTCTTT	CASSLWLGGNTEAFF
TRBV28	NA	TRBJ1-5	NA	TGTGCCAGCATTTTCTGGGGAGGCAGCAATCAGCCCCAGCATTTT	CASIFWGGSNQPQHF
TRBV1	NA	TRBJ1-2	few	TGCACCAGCAGCCAAGATCTGGAGGGGAGGACTGGCTACACCTTC	CTSSQDLEGRTGYTF
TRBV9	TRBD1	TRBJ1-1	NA	TGTGCCGGCAGCGTAGCTCAGACAGGGCCGGGGTCTGAAGCTTTCTTT	CAGSVAQTGPGSEAFF
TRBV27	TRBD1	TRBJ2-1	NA	TGTGCCAGCAGCCGCAGGACAGGGGGCTCCTACAATGAGCAGTTCTTC	CASSRRTGGSYNEQFF
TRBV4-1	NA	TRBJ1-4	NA	TGCGCCAGCAGCCCCCCTTTTGCGGGTAATGAAAAACTGTTTTTT	CASSPPFAGNEKLFF
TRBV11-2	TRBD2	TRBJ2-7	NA	TGTGCCAGCAGCCCTACCGCGGGACTAGACTACGAGCAGTACTTC	CASSPTAGLDYEQYF
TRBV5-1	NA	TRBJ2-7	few	TGCGCCAGCAGCAAGTCAGGGCCCGCCGAGCAGTACTTC	CASSKSGPAEQYF
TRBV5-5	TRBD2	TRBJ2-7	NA	TGTGCCAGCAGCTTGGATGGTAGCGGGAGGGTTGAGCAGTACTTC	CASSLDGSGRVEQYF
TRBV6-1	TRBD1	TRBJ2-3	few	TGTGCCAGCAGTGAAGAGACAGGGGGCACGGATACGCAGTATTTT	CASSEETGGTDTQYF
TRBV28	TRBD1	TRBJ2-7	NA	TGTGCCAGCAGTTCGCATCGGGACAGCTCCTACGAGCAGTACTTC	CASSSHRDSSYEQYF
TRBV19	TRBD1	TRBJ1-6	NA	TGTGCCAGTAGTATTCCGGGACAGTCACCCCTCCACTTT	CASSIPGQSPLHF
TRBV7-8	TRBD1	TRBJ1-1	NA	TGTGCCAGCAGCCTCAGGGGGGCGAACACTGAAGCTTTCTTT	CASSLRGANTEAFF
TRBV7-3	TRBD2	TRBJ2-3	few	TGTGCCAGCAGCCCAGGACTAGCGGGATGGGGAGATACGCAGTATTTT	CASSPGLAGWGDTQYF
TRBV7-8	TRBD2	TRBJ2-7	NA	TGTGCCAGCAGCCGTACTAGCGGGAGGGCCTACGAGCAGTACTTC	CASSRTSGRAYEQYF
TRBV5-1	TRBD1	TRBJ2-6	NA	TGCGCCAGCAGCGGGGACAGTTCCTCTGGGGCCAACGGCCTGACTTTC	CASSGDSSSGANGLTF
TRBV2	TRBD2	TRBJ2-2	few	TGTGCCAGCAGATCCGGGACTAGCGACACCGGGGAGCTGTTTTTT	CASRSGTSDTGELFF
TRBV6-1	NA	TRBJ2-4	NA	TGTGCCAGCCTTGAAAACATTCAGTACTTC	CASLENIQYF
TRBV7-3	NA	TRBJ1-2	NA	TGTGCCAGCAGCTTGGGGACACCCGGCTATGGCTACACCTTC	CASSLGTPGYGYTF
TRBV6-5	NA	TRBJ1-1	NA	TGTGCCAGCAAGACAGGTCAGGGGACTGAAGCTTTCTTT	CASKTGQGTEAFF
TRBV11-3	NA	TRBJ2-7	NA	TGTGCCAGCAGCTTAAACGGCTACGAGCAGTACTTC	CASSLNGYEQYF
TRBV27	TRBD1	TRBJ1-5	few	TGTGCCAGCAGTCCTAGACAGGGGTTGAATCAGCCCCAGCATTTT	CASSPRQGLNQPQHF
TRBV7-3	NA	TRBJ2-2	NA	TGTGCCAGCAGCGATGGGGCCACCGGGGAGCTGTTTTTT	CASSDGATGELFF
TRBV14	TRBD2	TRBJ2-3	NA	TGTGCCAGCAGCCAACCTAGCGGGAGTATAGATACGCAGTATTTT	CASSQPSGSIDTQYF
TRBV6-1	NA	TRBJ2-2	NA	TGTGCCAGCAGTGAAGCGAGGAACACCGGGGAGCTGTTTTTT	CASSEARNTGELFF
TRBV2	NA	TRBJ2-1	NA	TGTGCCAGCACAGGGGAGGGGCCACGGCAGTTCTTC	CASTGEGPRQFF
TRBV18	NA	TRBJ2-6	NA	TGTGCCAGCTCACCGAGAGACTCTGGGGCCAACGTCCTGACTTTC	CASSPRDSGANVLTF
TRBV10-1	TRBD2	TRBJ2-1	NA	TGCGCCAGCAGTGAGACTAGCGGGAGAGGTGAGCAGTTCTTC	CASSETSGRGEQFF
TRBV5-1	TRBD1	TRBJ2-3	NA	TGCGCCAGCAGCTTGGGGGACAGGGTTGGAGATACGCAGTATTTT	CASSLGDRVGDTQYF
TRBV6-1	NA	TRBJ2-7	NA	TGTGCCAGCAGTCAACAGGGCTACGAGCAGTACTTC	CASSQQGYEQYF
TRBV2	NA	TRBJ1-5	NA	TGTGCCAGCGAAGCGGACAGAGCGGGCAATCAGCCCCAGCATTTT	CASEADRAGNQPQHF
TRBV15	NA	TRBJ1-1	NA	TGTGCCACCAGCAGAGACAGGGAAAGGAACACTGAAGCTTTCTTT	CATSRDRERNTEAFF
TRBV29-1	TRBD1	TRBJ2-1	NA	TGCAGCGTTGGCAGGGGGAGCTCCTACAATGAGCAGTTCTTC	CSVGRGSSYNEQFF
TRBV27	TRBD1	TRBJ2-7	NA	TGTGCCAGCAGTCCCCGGGACAGATCTTACTCCTACGAGCAGTACTTC	CASSPRDRSYSYEQYF
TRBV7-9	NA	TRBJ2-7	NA	TGTGCCAGCAGCGGGAGACTAGGGGCCTACGAGCAGTACTTC	CASSGRLGAYEQYF
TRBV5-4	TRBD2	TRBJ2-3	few	TGTGCCAGCAGCGCGGCTAGCGGGGCCACAGATACGCAGTATTTT	CASSAASGATDTQYF
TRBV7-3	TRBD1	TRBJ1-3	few	TGTGCCAGCAGCTTAGCCCATGACAGGGCTGGAAACACCATATATTTT	CASSLAHDRAGNTIYF
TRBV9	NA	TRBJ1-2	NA	TGTGCCAGCAGCGTCGGTTATGGCTACACCTTC	CASSVGYGYTF
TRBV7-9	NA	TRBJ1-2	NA	TGTGCCAGCAGCTTGACAGGCCTTAACTATGGCTACACCTTC	CASSLTGLNYGYTF
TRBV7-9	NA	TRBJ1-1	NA	TGTGCCAGCAAGAACGACATGAACACTGAAGCTTTCTTT	CASKNDMNTEAFF
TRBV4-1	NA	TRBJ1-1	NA	TGCGCCAGCAGCCTCAGGGTGGGCACTGAAGCTTTCTTT	CASSLRVGTEAFF
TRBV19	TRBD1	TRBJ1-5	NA	TGTGCCAGTAGTGTTGGGACAGGGGGCGGACAGCCCCAGCATTTT	CASSVGTGGGQPQHF
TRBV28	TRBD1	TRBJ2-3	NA	TGTGCCAGCACCACCGGGACAGGACTGAGCACAGATACGCAGTATTTT	CASTTGTGLSTDTQYF
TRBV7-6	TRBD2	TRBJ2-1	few	TGTGCCAGCAGCTTAGGTCGGGAGGGGAGCAATGAGCAGTTCTTC	CASSLGREGSNEQFF
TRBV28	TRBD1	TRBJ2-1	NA	TGTGCCAGCAGTTTACGGGGACGGGGACAGCTTCTTGTCAATGAGCAGTTCTTC	CASSLRGRGQLLVNEQFF
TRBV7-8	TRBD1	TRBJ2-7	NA	TGTGCCAGCAGCTACCGTTGGGACAGTTACTACGAGCAGTACTTC	CASSYRWDSYYEQYF
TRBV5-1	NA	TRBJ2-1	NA	TGCGCCAGTCATTTGGACAGGAGGGGGGATGAGCAGTTCTTC	CASHLDRRGDEQFF
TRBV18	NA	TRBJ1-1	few	TGTGCCAGCTCACCCGATGACAGTTCCGGCACTGAAGCTTTCTTT	CASSPDDSSGTEAFF
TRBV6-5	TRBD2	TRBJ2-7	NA	TGTGCCAGCAGGGGACTAGCGGGAAACTCCTACGAGCAGTACTTC	CASRGLAGNSYEQYF
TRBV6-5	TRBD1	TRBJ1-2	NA	TGTGCCAGCACTCCGGGGCGGGGGGACAGATATGGCTACACCTTC	CASTPGRGDRYGYTF
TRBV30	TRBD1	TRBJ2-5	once	TGTGCCTGGAGTTTTACCAGGGGGCTGCTCCAAGAGACCCAGTACTTC	CAWSFTRGLLQETQYF
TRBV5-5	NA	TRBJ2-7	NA	TGTGCCAGCAGCCCAAAGGGGGGGCTGGTCGAGCAGTACTTC	CASSPKGGLVEQYF